This TCR beta chain is drawn from a study of shared clonotypes between healthy human individuals. Findings of the study overall: Estimated clonotype richness was generally higher in naive than memory subsets. Sequencing depth was expected to affect clonotype sharing among donors.

This CDR3 region has 10 residues. The V gene's germline CDR1 is DFQATT and CDR2 SNEGSKA (reference sequence). V was shortened by 5 bases and J by 3 bases, with 2 bases between the two germline ends. Naive CD8 cells comprised CD45RO-negative, CCR7-positively selected cells, excluding terminally differentiated effector memory CD45RA+ cells. Notes on this clone: The antigen remains unidentified.

Sequenced by immunoSEQ multiplex PCR; TCRdb stores in-frame clones only, minus some. The sample shows over 2 million clones, around 96% of them seen only once. This chain joins TRBV20-1 and TRBJ2-1; D unclear. Sequencing used naive CD8+ T cells sorted from blood. The sequence was obtained from a man aged 18 to 29 in good health. This chain's CDR3 is CSAFYNEQFF. The CDR3 region has the DNA TGCAGTGCTTTCTACAATGAGCAGTTCTTC.